Sequencing of this T cell receptor (beta chain) was carried out in a study of blood T cell repertoires in COVID-19. Study as a whole: Spain, Italy and the United States supplied samples that represented acute and convalescent COVID-19. T cells, B-cell-depleted T cells, or PBMCs supplied cDNA or gDNA.

This clone was observed at least ten times. Original methodology: Amplification of reference gene primers provided the estimated nucleated cell counts. Sequencing was performed with immunoSEQ multiplex PCR; in TCRdb, only in-frame clones are kept and a portion is missing. That table furnishes V, J and clone size, whereas the DNA furnished D and trimming. The sample contains fewer than 350,000 clones, 88% of which appear only once. CDR3 length: 17 residues. Germline V lookup: CDR1 MNHEY, CDR2 SVGEGT. V lost 7 bases and J lost 0, with 18 bases in between. Sequencing used peripheral blood. This clonotype was sampled from a young man with active or convalescent COVID-19. This chain uses TRBV6-2 or TRBV6-3 with TRBJ2-2, with D possibly TRBD2 on 6 matching bases. The CDR3 here is CASNPGGVTSNTGELFF. CDR3 coding DNA: TGTGCCAGCAACCCAGGAGGGGTAACCTCGAACACCGGGGAGCTGTTTTTT.